This T cell receptor (beta chain) was captured by sequencing in a study of blood T cell repertoires in COVID-19. Study information: The United States, Italy and Spain were the sources of the acute and convalescent COVID-19 samples. In each case, the material was cDNA or gDNA derived from T cells, B-cell-depleted T cells, or PBMCs.

This CDR3 region has 15 residues. V lost 3 bases and J 5 bases, leaving 16 bases between the germline ends. Germline CDR1 SGHTA, CDR2 FQGNSA. Clones were read by immunoSEQ multiplex PCR, and TCRdb kept only the in-frame ones, dropping some. Of over 120,000 clones listed, approximately 85% are singletons. The specimen was peripheral blood. The gene calls are TRBV7-2 and TRBJ2-5; tentative D call: TRBD1 (5 bases). The source is a man between 70 and 80 years old with acute or convalescent COVID-19. The CDR3 sequence: CASSFRTLETETQYF. The CDR3 DNA is TGTGCCAGCAGCTTTAGGACACTGGAAACCGAGACCCAGTACTTC.